These T cell receptor beta chains were read from a single sample in a study of blood T cells in healthy people across ages. Via MiXCR, TCRdb re-called the 5' RACE reads, giving one row per CDR3 protein. The table has around 1,500,000 distinct CDR3 sequences, about 43% seen once. Input material: blood. Source of these receptors: a woman under 30 in good health. The CDR3 runs from the conserved cysteine through the conserved F or W. The D gene is left open where the match is weak. Where a row states a size, it is once, few, many or the class of an expanded clone; other rows omit it.

j_call | clone_size | d_call | v_call | cdr3_aa | cdr3_nt
TRBJ2-1 | . | TRBD2 | TRBV6-2/TRBV6-3 | CASTALAGVGEQFF | TGTGCCAGCACGGCTCTAGCGGGAGTTGGTGAGCAGTTCTTC
TRBJ2-7 | once | . | TRBV7-9 | CASSSDWQEQYF | TGTGCCAGCAGCTCCGACTGGCAGGAGCAGTACTTC
TRBJ2-1 | . | . | TRBV20-1 | CSARRAQTHEQFF | TGCAGTGCTAGAAGGGCTCAAACCCATGAGCAGTTCTTC
TRBJ2-5 | few | . | TRBV6-5 | CASSYGMAEGLVTQYF | TGTGCCAGCAGTTATGGCATGGCGGAAGGGTTAGTGACCCAGTACTTC
TRBJ1-5 | few | . | TRBV4-1 | CASSQDGDWEPQHF | TGCGCCAGCAGCCAAGATGGGGATTGGGAGCCCCAGCATTTT
TRBJ2-5 | . | TRBD1 | TRBV10-3 | CAFSGTGLQETQYF | TGTGCCTTCAGCGGGACAGGGCTCCAAGAGACCCAGTACTTC
TRBJ1-6 | . | . | TRBV28 | CASSFRGFSPLHF | TGTGCCAGCAGTTTCCGGGGGTTTTCACCCCTCCACTTT
TRBJ2-1 | . | TRBD2 | TRBV20-1 | CSAISPGLAGPETYNEQFF | TGCAGTGCTATCTCTCCGGGACTAGCGGGCCCCGAGACCTACAATGAGCAGTTCTTC
TRBJ2-5 | few | . | TRBV7-2 | CASSFLGEGQYF | TGTGCCAGCAGCTTCCTGGGGGAAGGGCAGTACTTC
TRBJ2-1 | . | TRBD2 | TRBV28 | CASSYSGGRETQFF | TGTGCCAGCAGTTATTCGGGGGGGAGGGAGACCCAGTTCTTC
TRBJ1-2 | . | . | TRBV20-1 | CSAPKTVGGYTF | TGCAGTGCTCCTAAGACAGTTGGGGGCTACACCTTC
TRBJ1-6 | . | TRBD1 | TRBV6-6 | CASSLGQGENSPLHF | TGTGCCAGCAGTTTAGGACAGGGGGAGAATTCACCCCTCCACTTT
TRBJ1-1 | . | . | TRBV7-8 | CASSPRLMAEAFF | TGTGCCAGCAGCCCTCGGTTGATGGCTGAAGCTTTCTTT
TRBJ2-1 | few | . | TRBV12-3/TRBV12-4 | CASSSQGGTYNEQFF | TGTGCCAGCAGTTCTCAGGGGGGGACCTACAATGAGCAGTTCTTC
TRBJ1-2 | . | . | TRBV4-2 | CASAEPYYGYTF | TGTGCCAGCGCCGAACCGTACTATGGCTACACCTTC
TRBJ1-2 | . | . | TRBV20-1 | CSARAPGDYGYTF | TGCAGTGCTAGAGCTCCAGGGGACTATGGCTACACCTTC
TRBJ1-2 | . | . | TRBV12-3/TRBV12-4 | CASSRTYGYTF | TGTGCCAGCAGCCGAACCTATGGCTACACCTTC
TRBJ2-1 | few | . | TRBV12-3/TRBV12-4 | CATKSSLEQFF | TGTGCCACCAAATCCTCTCTCGAGCAGTTCTTC
TRBJ2-2 | . | TRBD2 | TRBV20-1 | CSATGLAGFNTGELFF | TGCAGTGCTACGGGACTAGCGGGATTCAACACCGGGGAGCTGTTTTTT
TRBJ2-7 | . | TRBD1 | TRBV20-1 | CSAWTETGISYEQYF | TGCAGTGCTTGGACCGAGACAGGGATTTCCTACGAGCAGTACTTC
TRBJ2-7 | . | TRBD1 | TRBV6-2/TRBV6-3 | CASSRQGAFSDEQYF | TGTGCCAGCAGTCGACAGGGGGCGTTTAGCGATGAGCAGTACTTC
TRBJ1-1 | few | TRBD1 | TRBV12-3/TRBV12-4 | CASIEQGGTEAFF | TGTGCCAGCATAGAACAGGGGGGCACTGAAGCTTTCTTT
TRBJ2-4 | . | TRBD1 | TRBV11-2 | CASSSQGRQGIQYF | TGTGCTAGCAGCTCACAGGGGCGACAAGGCATTCAGTACTTC
TRBJ2-3 | few | . | TRBV5-1 | CASSLYPTDTQYF | TGCGCCAGCAGCTTGTATCCCACAGATACGCAGTATTTT
TRBJ1-4 | . | TRBD1 | TRBV27 | CASTRKIDRGANEKLFF | TGTGCCAGCACCAGAAAGATAGACAGGGGTGCTAATGAAAAACTGTTTTTT
TRBJ2-1 | . | . | TRBV6-1 | CASYGTEQFF | TGTGCCAGTTACGGGACAGAGCAGTTCTTC
TRBJ1-1 | few | . | TRBV6-5 | CASSYQVDTEAFF | TGTGCCAGCAGTTACCAGGTAGACACTGAAGCTTTCTTT
TRBJ1-2 | . | . | TRBV4-1 | CASSHTVEWYYGYTF | TGCGCCAGCAGCCACACAGTGGAGTGGTACTATGGCTACACCTTC
TRBJ2-7 | few | . | TRBV20-1 | CSAREGGAFYEQYF | TGCAGTGCTAGAGAGGGTGGGGCTTTCTACGAGCAGTACTTC
TRBJ1-1 | . | . | TRBV6-5 | CASRNGGAAFF | TGTGCCAGCAGAAACGGGGGAGCAGCTTTCTTT
TRBJ2-7 | . | . | TRBV2 | CASTERGGVTYEQYF | TGTGCCAGCACTGAACGGGGCGGGGTAACCTACGAGCAGTACTTC
TRBJ2-5 | . | . | TRBV2 | CASSGFSVQETQYF | TGTGCCAGCAGTGGTTTTAGCGTGCAGGAGACCCAGTACTTC
TRBJ2-7 | few | . | TRBV7-9 | CASSLSAVLYEQYF | TGTGCCAGCAGCTTATCGGCGGTCCTCTACGAGCAGTACTTC
TRBJ1-4 | . | . | TRBV29-1 | CSVDLGGEKLFF | TGCAGCGTTGATCTAGGCGGCGAAAAACTGTTTTTT
TRBJ2-7 | . | . | TRBV20-1 | CSARDLSRLPSYEQYF | TGCAGTGCTAGAGATCTCAGTAGGCTCCCCTCCTACGAGCAGTACTTC
TRBJ1-5 | . | . | TRBV12-3/TRBV12-4 | CASQREQPQHF | TGTGCCAGCCAACGAGAGCAGCCCCAGCATTTT
TRBJ2-2 | few | TRBD1 | TRBV4-1 | CASSQSGQGRFGELFF | TGCGCCAGCAGCCAAAGCGGACAGGGGCGGTTTGGGGAGCTGTTTTTT
TRBJ2-7 | . | . | TRBV9 | CASSPPAGSMDEQYF | TGTGCCAGCAGCCCGCCTGCGGGGTCGATGGATGAGCAGTACTTC
TRBJ2-5 | . | . | TRBV10-3 | CAISESTGPGGEQYF | TGTGCCATCAGTGAGTCGACAGGCCCTGGGGGTGAGCAGTACTTC
TRBJ2-3 | . | . | TRBV20-1 | CSARGSGTFTDTQYF | TGCAGTGCTAGAGGTAGTGGAACCTTCACAGATACGCAGTATTTT
TRBJ1-4 | . | TRBD1 | TRBV10-3 | CAISPTGATNEKLFF | TGTGCCATCAGCCCCACAGGGGCAACTAATGAAAAACTGTTTTTT
TRBJ2-5 | . | TRBD2 | TRBV12-3/TRBV12-4 | CASSSSTSGAETQYF | TGTGCCAGCAGTTCATCGACTAGCGGGGCTGAGACCCAGTACTTT